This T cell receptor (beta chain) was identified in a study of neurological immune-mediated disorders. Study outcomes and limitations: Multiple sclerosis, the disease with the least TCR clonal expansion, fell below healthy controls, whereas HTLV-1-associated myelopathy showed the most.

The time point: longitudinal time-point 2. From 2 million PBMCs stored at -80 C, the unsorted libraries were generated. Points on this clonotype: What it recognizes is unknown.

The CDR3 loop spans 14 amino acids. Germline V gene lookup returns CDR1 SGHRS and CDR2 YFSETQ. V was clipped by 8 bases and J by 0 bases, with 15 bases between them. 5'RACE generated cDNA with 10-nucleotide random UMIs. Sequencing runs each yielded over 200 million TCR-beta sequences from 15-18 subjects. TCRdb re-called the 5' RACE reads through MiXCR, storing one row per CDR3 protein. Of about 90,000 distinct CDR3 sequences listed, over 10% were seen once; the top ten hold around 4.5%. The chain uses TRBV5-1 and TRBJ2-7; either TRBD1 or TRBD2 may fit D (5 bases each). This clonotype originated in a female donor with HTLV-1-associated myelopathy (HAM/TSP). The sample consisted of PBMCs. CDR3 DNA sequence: TGCGCCAGTTTTACCGGGACGGGCTCCTACGAGCAGTACTTC. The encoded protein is CASFTGTGSYEQYF.